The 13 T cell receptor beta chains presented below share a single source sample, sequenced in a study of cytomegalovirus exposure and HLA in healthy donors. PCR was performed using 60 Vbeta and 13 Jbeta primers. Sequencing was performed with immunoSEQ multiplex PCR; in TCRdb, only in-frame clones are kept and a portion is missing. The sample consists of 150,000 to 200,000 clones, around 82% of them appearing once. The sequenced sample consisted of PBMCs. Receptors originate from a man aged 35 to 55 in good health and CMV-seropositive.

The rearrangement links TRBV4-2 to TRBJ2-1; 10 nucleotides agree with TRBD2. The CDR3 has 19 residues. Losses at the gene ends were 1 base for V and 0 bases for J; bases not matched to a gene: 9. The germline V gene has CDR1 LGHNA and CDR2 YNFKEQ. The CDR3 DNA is TGTGCCAGCAGCCAAGGGGTGACTAGCGGGTCCAGCTCCTACAATGAGCAGTTCTTC. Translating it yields CASSQGVTSGSSSYNEQFF.

The DNA of the CDR3 is TGTGCCAGCAGCCAAGTTCCTGGGGGACAGGGTTCCGGGGAGCTGTTTTTT. Translation gives CASSQVPGGQGSGELFF. The chain uses TRBV4-2 and TRBJ2-2, with 9 bases aligning to TRBD1. This CDR3 is built from 17 residues. Germline CDR1 reads LGHNA; CDR2 reads YNFKEQ. Trimming took 1 base from V and 6 from J; bases not matched to a gene: 9.

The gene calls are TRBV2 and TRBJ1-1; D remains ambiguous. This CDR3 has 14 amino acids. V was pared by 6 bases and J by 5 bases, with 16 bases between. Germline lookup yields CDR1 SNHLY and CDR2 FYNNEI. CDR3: CASSLAPFGTEAFF. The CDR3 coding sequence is TGTGCCAGCAGCCTCGCCCCCTTCGGGACTGAAGCTTTCTTT. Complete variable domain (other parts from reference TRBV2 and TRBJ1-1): EPEVTQTPSHQVTQMGQEVILRCVPISNHLYFYWYRQILGQKVEFLVSFYNNEISEKSEIFDDQFSVERPDGSNFTLKIRSTKLEDSAMYFCASSLAPFGTEAFFGQGTRLTVV.

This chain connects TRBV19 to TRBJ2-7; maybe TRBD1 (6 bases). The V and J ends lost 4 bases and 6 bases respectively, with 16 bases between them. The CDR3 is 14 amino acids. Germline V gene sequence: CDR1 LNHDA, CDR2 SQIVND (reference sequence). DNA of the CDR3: TGTGCCAGTAGTAGATCAGGGGAAGGAGGCGAGCAGTACTTC. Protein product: CASSRSGEGGEQYF.

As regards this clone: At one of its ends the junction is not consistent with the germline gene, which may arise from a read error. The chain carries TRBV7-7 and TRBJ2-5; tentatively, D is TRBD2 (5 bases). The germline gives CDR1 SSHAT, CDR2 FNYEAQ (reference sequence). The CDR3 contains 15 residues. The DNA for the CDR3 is TGTGCTAGCAGCTTAGGAAACGGGGTCCAAGAGACCCAGTACTTC. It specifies CASSLGNGVQETQYF.

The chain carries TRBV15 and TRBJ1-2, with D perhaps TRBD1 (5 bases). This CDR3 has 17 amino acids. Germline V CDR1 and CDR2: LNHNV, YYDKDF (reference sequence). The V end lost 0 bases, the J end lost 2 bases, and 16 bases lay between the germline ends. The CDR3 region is CATSRDQAGLLNYGYTF. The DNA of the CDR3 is TGTGCCACCAGCAGAGATCAGGCAGGGCTTTTAAACTATGGCTACACCTTC.

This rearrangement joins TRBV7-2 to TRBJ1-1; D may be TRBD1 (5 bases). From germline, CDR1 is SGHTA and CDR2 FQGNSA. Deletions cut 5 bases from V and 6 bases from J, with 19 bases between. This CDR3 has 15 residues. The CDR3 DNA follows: TGTGCCAGCAGCCCCGCCTGGGGGGAAAACTCTGAAGCTTTCTTT. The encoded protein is CASSPAWGENSEAFF. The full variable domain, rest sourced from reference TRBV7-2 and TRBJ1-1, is GAGVSQSPSNKVTEKGKDVELRCDPISGHTALYWYRQSLGQGLEFLIYFQGNSAPDKSGLPSDRFSAERTGGSVSTLTIQRTQQEDSAVYLCASSPAWGENSEAFFGQGTRLTVV.

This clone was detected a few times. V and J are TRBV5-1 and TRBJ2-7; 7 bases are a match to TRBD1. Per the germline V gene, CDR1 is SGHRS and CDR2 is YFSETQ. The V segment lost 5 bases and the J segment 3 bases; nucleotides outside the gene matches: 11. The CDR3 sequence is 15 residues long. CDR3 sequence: CASSNPPRDSYEQYF. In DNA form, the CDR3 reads TGCGCCAGCAGTAATCCCCCCCGGGACAGCTACGAGCAGTACTTC.

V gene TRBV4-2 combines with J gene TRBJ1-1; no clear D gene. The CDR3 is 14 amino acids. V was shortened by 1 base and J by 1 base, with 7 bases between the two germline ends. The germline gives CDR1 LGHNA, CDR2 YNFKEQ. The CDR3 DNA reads TGTGCCAGCAGCCAAGGAAGCGGGAACACTGAAGCTTTCTTT. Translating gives CASSQGSGNTEAFF.

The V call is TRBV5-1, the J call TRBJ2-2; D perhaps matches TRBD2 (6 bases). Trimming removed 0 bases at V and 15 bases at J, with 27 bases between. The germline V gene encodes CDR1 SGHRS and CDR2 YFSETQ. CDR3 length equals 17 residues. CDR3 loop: CASSLARGPGRRGKMFF. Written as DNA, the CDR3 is TGCGCCAGCAGCTTGGCCCGTGGGCCAGGCCGACGGGGGAAGATGTTTTTT.

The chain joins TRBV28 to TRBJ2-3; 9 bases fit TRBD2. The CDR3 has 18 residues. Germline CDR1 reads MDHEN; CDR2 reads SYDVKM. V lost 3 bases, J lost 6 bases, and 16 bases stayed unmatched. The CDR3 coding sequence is TGTGCCAGCAGTTTTACGATATCGGGACTAGCCGGGACGGATACGCAGTATTTT. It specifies CASSFTISGLAGTDTQYF. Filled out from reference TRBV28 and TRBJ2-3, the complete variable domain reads DVKVTQSSRYLVKRTGEKVFLECVQDMDHENMFWYRQDPGLGLRLIYFSYDVKMKEKGDIPEGYSVSREKKERFSLILESASTNQTSMYLCASSFTISGLAGTDTQYFGPGTRLTVL.

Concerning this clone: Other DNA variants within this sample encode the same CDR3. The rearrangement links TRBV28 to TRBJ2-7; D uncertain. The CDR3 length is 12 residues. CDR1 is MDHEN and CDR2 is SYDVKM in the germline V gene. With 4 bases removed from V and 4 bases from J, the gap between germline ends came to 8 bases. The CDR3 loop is CASSSGSYEQYF. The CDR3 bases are TGTGCCAGCAGTTCCGGGTCTTACGAGCAGTACTTC.

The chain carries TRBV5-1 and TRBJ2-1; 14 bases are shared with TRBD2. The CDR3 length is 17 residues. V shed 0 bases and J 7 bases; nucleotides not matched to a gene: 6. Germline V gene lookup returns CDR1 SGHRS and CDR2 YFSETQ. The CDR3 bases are TGCGCCAGCAGCTTGGAGGGACTAGCGGGAGCCGGGAATGAGCAGTTCTTC. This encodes CASSLEGLAGAGNEQFF.